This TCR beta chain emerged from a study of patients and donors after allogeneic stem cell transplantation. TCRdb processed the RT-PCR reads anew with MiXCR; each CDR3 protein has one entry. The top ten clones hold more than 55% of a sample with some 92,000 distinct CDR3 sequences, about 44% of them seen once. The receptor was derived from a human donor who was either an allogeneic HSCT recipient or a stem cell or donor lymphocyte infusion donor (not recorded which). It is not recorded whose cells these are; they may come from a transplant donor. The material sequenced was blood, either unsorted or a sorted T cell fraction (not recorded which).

The CDR3 spells CASSIRQGGNYGYTF. The CDR3 DNA reads as TGCGCCAGCAGCATCAGACAGGGTGGTAACTATGGCTACACCTTC. V is TRBV4-3 and J is TRBJ1-2, with TRBD1 matching over 7 bases. The CDR3 runs to 15 residues. Germline V lookup: CDR1 LGHNA, CDR2 YSLEER. V lost 5 bases, J lost 1 base, and 7 bases stayed unmatched.